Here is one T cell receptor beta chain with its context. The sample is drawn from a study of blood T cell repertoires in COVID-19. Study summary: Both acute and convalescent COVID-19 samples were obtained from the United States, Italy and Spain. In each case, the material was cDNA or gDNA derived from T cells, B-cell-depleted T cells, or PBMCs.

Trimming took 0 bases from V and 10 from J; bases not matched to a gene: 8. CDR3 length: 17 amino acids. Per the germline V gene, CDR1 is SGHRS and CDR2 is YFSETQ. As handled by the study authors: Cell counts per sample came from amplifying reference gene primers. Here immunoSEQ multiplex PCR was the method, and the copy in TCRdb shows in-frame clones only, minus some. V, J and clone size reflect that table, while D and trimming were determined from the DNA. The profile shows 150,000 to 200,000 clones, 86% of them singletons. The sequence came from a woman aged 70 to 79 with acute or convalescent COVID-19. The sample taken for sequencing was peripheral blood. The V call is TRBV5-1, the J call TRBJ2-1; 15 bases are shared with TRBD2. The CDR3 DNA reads TGCGCCAGCAGCTTGGCCGCCGGACTAGCGGGGGGGCGGGAGCAGTTCTTC. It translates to CASSLAAGLAGGREQFF.